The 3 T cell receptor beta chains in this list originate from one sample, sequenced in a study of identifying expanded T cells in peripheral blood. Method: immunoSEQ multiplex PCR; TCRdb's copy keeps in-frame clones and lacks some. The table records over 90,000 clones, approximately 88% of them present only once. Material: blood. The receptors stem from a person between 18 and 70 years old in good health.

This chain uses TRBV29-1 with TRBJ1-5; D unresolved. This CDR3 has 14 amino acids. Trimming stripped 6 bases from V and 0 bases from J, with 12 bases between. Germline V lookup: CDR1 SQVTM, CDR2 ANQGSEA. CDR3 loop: CSVRESNSNQPQHF. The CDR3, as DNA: TGCAGCGTCCGAGAATCTAATAGCAATCAGCCCCAGCATTTT.

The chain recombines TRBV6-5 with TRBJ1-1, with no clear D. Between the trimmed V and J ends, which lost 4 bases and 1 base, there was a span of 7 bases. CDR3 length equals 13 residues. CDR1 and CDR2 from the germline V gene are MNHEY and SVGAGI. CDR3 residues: CASSSVKNTEAFF. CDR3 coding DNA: TGTGCCAGCAGTTCGGTAAAGAACACTGAAGCTTTCTTT.

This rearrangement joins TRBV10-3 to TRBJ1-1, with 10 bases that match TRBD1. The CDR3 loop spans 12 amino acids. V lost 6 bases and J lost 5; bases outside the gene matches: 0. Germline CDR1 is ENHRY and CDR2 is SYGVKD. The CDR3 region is CAIRGQGTEAFF. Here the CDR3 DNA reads TGTGCCATCAGGGGACAGGGGACTGAAGCTTTCTTT.